This T cell receptor beta chain derives from a study of monozygotic twins with inflammatory bowel disease. Making cDNA involved eight separate reactions per sample. TCRdb re-called the 5' RACE reads and shows each CDR3 protein once, DNA omitted. Its listing shows some 440,000 distinct CDR3 sequences. The sequenced material came from blood. The clonotype was recovered from a human donor with ulcerative colitis or Crohn's disease, or a healthy co-twin of an affected twin (not recorded which).

CDR3 protein: CASSRDLGNTGELFF. The V and J genes are TRBV5-1 and TRBJ2-2; TCRdb calls TRBD1, which cannot be checked without DNA. The CDR3 extends over 15 amino acids. Germline V lookup: CDR1 SGHRS, CDR2 YFSETQ.